Listed below are T cell receptor beta chains from one sample, sequenced in a study of shared clonotypes between healthy human individuals. Profiling relied on immunoSEQ multiplex PCR, and the TCRdb table lists in-frame clones only, not all of them. The sample includes 2.3 million or so clones, approximately 95% of them seen just once. The sequenced sample consisted of naive CD4+ T cells from PBMCs. The receptor source for this set is a man aged 18 to 35 in good health. Some clones in this sample may be carry-over from other donors' samples. Each CDR3 is given with its conserved first and last residue. Clone size is shown for a subset of rows, as once, few, many or a class of expanded clone.

V: TRBV7-9
length: 12
J: TRBJ1-2
size: -
CDR3: CASSLGAYGYTF

V: TRBV25-1
length: 17
J: TRBJ1-5
size: -
CDR3: CASSEGGGQGFVQPQHF

V: TRBV19
length: 13
J: TRBJ1-4
size: -
CDR3: CASSISSSEKLFF

V: TRBV4-3
length: 14
J: TRBJ2-7
size: -
CDR3: CASSQDPRMYEQYF

V: TRBV7-3
length: 14
J: TRBJ2-3
size: -
CDR3: CASSPGTSADTQYF

V: TRBV4-1
length: 20
J: TRBJ2-6
size: -
CDR3: CASSPSWRDRLSFGANVLTF

V: TRBV7-6
length: 13
J: TRBJ1-3
size: -
CDR3: CASSLARGDTIYF

V: TRBV29-1
length: 13
J: TRBJ1-1
size: once
CDR3: CSVVGRDNLKAFF

V: TRBV28
length: 14
J: TRBJ1-2
size: -
CDR3: CASSSPTGYWGYTF

V: TRBV11-2
length: 17
J: TRBJ1-3
size: -
CDR3: CASSFLGQAYSGNTIYF

V: TRBV6-1
length: 14
J: TRBJ1-4
size: -
CDR3: CASQTGGIRGKLFF

V: TRBV7-8
length: 16
J: TRBJ2-1
size: -
CDR3: CASSLAGTSGRGEQFF

V: TRBV28
length: 15
J: TRBJ2-7
size: -
CDR3: CASYGPGTGGPVRYF

V: TRBV7-3
length: 18
J: TRBJ2-1
size: -
CDR3: CASSPQPRQGARYNEQFF

V: TRBV28
length: 14
J: TRBJ1-1
size: once
CDR3: CASTVGGLNTEAFF

V: TRBV6-1
length: 14
J: TRBJ2-7
size: -
CDR3: CASNGQGAVYEQYF

V: TRBV5-1
length: 13
J: TRBJ2-5
size: -
CDR3: CASSPDSQETQYF

V: TRBV18
length: 16
J: TRBJ1-1
size: -
CDR3: CASSRAPGQGGTEAFF

V: TRBV7-9
length: 16
J: TRBJ2-2
size: -
CDR3: CASSSEGLADTGELFF

V: TRBV6-1
length: 13
J: TRBJ1-2
size: -
CDR3: CASTSGQWEGYTF

V: TRBV28
length: 15
J: TRBJ2-1
size: -
CDR3: CASRGTSGRPNEQFF

V: TRBV28
length: 14
J: TRBJ1-5
size: once
CDR3: CASSLGFSNQPQHF

V: TRBV4-1
length: 14
J: TRBJ2-1
size: once
CDR3: CASSQASGNNEQFF

V: TRBV28
length: 15
J: TRBJ1-3
size: -
CDR3: CASSPGQAAGNTIYF

V: TRBV7-3
length: 13
J: TRBJ1-1
size: once
CDR3: CASSNPTGTEAFF

V: TRBV19
length: 14
J: TRBJ1-5
size: -
CDR3: CASSITESNQPQHF

V: TRBV13
length: 13
J: TRBJ2-1
size: -
CDR3: CASRLDPYNEQFF

V: TRBV18
length: 17
J: TRBJ2-1
size: -
CDR3: CASSPPLLAGGLNEQFF

V: TRBV7-9
length: 15
J: TRBJ2-2
size: -
CDR3: CASSRDRGWDGELFF

V: TRBV7-9
length: 15
J: TRBJ1-4
size: -
CDR3: CASSPQGGGNEKLFF